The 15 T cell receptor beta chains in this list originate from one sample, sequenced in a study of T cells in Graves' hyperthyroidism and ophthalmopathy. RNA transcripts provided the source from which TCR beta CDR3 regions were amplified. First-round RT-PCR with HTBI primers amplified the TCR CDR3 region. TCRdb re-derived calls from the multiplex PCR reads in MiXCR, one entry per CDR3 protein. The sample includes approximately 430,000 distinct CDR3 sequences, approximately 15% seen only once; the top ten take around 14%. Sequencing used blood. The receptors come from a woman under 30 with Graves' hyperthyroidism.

The CDR3 reads CASSYFGDRDTQYF. The CDR3 nucleotides are TGTGCCAGCAGTTACTTTGGGGACCGAGATACGCAGTATTTT. The gene calls are TRBV6-9 and TRBJ2-3; tentatively, D is TRBD1 or TRBD2 (5 bases each). Looked up from germline, CDR1 is MNHGY and CDR2 is SVAAGI. The CDR3 has 14 amino acids. Deletions cut 3 bases from V and 5 bases from J, with 12 bases between.

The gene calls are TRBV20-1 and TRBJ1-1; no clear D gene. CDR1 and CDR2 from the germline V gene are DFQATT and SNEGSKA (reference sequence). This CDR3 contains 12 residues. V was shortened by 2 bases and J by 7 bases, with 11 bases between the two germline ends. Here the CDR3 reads CSARPKTSEAFF. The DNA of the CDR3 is TGCAGTGCTAGACCGAAGACGAGTGAAGCTTTCTTT.

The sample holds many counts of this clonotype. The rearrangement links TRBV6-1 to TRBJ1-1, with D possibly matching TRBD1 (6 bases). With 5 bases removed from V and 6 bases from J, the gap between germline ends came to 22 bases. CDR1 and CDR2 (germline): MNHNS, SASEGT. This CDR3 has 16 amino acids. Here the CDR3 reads CASSSWGRRSNAEAFF. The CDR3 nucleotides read TGTGCCAGCAGTAGTTGGGGGCGGCGGTCAAACGCTGAAGCTTTCTTT.

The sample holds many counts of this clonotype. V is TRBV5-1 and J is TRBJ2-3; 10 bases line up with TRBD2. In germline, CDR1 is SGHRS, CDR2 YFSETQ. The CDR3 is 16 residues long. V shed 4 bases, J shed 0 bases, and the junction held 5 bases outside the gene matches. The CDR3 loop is CASSISGRASTDTQYF. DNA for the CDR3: TGCGCCAGCAGCATAAGCGGGAGGGCCAGCACAGATACGCAGTATTTT.

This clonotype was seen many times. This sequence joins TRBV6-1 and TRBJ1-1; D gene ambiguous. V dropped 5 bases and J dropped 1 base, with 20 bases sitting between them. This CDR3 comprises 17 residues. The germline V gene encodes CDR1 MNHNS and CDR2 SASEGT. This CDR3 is CASSSWAHFFSNTEAFF. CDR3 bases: TGTGCCAGCAGTTCCTGGGCCCACTTCTTTTCGAACACTGAAGCTTTCTTT.

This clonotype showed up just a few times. CDR3 nucleotide sequence: TGTGCCAGCAGCGTAGGGCAGGGGAATCTTGGGGAGACCCAGTACTTC. Protein sequence: CASSVGQGNLGETQYF. This chain uses TRBV9 with TRBJ2-5; possible D gene TRBD1, 6 bases. V lost 0 bases and J lost 5, with 17 bases in between. The CDR3 spans 16 residues. Germline assignment: CDR1 SGDLS and CDR2 YYNGEE.

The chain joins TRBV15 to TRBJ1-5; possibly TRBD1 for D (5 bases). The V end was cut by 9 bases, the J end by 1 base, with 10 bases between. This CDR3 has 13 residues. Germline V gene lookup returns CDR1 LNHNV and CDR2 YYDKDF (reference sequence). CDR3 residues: CATARGSNQPQHF. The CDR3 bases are TGTGCCACGGCACGGGGGAGCAATCAGCCCCAGCATTTT.

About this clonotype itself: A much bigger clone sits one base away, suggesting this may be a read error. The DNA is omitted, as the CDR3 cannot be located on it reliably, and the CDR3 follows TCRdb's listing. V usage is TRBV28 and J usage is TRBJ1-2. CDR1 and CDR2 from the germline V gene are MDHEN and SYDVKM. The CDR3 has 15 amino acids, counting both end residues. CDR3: CAITQGLLANYGCTF.

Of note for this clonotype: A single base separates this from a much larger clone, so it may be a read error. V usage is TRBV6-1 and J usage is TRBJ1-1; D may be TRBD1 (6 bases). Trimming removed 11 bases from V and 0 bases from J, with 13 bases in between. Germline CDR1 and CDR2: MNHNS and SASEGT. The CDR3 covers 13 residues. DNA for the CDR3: TGTGCCGTAAGCAGGGGCGTGAACACTGAAGCTTTCTTT. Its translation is CAVSRGVNTEAFF.

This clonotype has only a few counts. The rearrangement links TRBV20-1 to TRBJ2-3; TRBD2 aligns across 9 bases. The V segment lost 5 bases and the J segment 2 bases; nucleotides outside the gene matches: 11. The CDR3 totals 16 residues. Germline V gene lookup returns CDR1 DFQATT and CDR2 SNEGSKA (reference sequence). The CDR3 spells CSARIVTSGNTDTQYF. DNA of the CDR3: TGCAGTGCTCGAATAGTGACTAGCGGTAACACAGATACGCAGTATTTT.

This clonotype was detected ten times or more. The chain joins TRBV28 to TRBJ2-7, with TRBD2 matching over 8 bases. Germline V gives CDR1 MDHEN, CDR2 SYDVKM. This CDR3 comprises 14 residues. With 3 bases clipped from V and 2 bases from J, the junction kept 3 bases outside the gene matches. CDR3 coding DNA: TGTGCCAGCAGTTTGACCGGGAGGGCCTACGAGCAGTACTTC. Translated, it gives CASSLTGRAYEQYF.

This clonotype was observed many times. CDR3 protein: CASSWGLATDTDTQYF. CDR3 in DNA: TGCGCCAGCAGCTGGGGACTAGCGACGGACACAGATACGCAGTATTTT. The chain has TRBV5-1 and TRBJ2-3, with 10 nucleotides matching TRBD2. V shed 3 bases, J shed 2 bases, and the junction held 6 bases outside the gene matches. The CDR3 sequence is 16 residues long. The V gene's germline CDR1 is SGHRS and CDR2 YFSETQ.

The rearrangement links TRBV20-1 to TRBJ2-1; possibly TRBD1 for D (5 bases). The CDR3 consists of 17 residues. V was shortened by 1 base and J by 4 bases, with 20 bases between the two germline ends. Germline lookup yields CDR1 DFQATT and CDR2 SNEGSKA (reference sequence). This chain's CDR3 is CSARVREAPNLYNEQFF. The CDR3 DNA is TGCAGTGCTAGAGTCAGGGAAGCCCCAAATTTATACAATGAGCAGTTCTTC.

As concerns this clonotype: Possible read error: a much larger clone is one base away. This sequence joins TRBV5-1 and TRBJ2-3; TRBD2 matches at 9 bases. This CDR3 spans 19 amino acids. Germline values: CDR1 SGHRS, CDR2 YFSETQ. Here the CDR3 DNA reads TGTACCAGCAGCTTGGTGTGGCGGGGGGGCCAAGTCATGCCAGATACGCAGTATTTT. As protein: CTSSLVWRGGQVMPDTQYF.

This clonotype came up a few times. The CDR3 spells CASSLKSGIEQFF. The DNA for the CDR3 is TGTGCCAGCAGTTTGAAGAGCGGGATTGAGCAGTTCTTC. This rearrangement joins TRBV27 to TRBJ2-1, with TRBD2 matching 7 bases. Germline V lookup: CDR1 MNHEY, CDR2 SMNVEV (reference sequence). The CDR3 totals 13 residues. V shed 3 bases and J 9 bases; nucleotides not matched to a gene: 5.